The clone carrying this T cell receptor (beta chain) occurred many times. Its antigen remains unidentified. This sample is drawn from a study of response to subunit inactivated influenza vaccine. Notes on the study in general: It was the authors' suggestion that each seasonal influenza vaccination recruits few new T cells.

TCRdb itself ran the RT-PCR reads through MiXCR, one entry per CDR3 protein. The data hold a few hundred thousand distinct CDR3 sequences, with around 15% observed a single time. V shed 3 bases and J shed 1 base, with 12 bases lying between them. CDR3 length equals 14 residues. Germline V CDR1 and CDR2: SQVTM, ANQGSEA. This material consisted of PBMCs from blood, taken approximately 12 days after vaccination. The sequence was collected from a man aged 50 to 59 who received an inactivated influenza vaccine. The V call is TRBV29-1, the J call TRBJ2-5; no firm D call. The CDR3 loop is CSVEIPQAQETQYF. The CDR3, as DNA: TGCAGCGTTGAGATCCCGCAGGCCCAAGAGACCCAGTACTTC.